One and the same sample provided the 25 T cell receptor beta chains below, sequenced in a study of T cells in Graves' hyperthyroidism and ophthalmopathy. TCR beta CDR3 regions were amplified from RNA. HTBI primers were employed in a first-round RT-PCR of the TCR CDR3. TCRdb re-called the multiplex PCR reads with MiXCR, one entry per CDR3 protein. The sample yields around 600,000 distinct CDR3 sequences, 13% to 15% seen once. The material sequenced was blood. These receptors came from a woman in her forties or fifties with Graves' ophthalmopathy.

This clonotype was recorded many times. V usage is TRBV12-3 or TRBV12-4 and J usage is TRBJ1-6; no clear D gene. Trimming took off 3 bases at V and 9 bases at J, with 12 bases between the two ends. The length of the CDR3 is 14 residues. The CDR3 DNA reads TGTGCCAGCAGTTTTGGCCCTAGGGTTTCACCCCTCCACTTT. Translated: CASSFGPRVSPLHF.

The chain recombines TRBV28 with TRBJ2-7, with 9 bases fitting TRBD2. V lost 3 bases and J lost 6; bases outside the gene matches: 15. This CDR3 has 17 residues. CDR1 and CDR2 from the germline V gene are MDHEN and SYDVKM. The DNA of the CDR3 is TGTGCCAGCAGTTTTTATGACAATAGACTAGCGGTACGCGAGCAGTACTTC. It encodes CASSFYDNRLAVREQYF.

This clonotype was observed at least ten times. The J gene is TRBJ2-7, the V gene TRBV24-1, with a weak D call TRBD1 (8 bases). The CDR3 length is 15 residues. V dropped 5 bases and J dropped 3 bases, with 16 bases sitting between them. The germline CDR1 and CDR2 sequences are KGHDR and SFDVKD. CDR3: CATSASGTGHYEQYF. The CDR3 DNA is TGTGCCACCAGTGCGAGCGGGACAGGCCACTACGAGCAGTACTTC.

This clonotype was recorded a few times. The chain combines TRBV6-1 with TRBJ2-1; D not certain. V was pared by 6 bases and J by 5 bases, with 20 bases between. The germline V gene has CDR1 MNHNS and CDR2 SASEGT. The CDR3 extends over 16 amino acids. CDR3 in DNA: TGTGCCAGCAGCCTACGTAGGGATTTTGGGCACAATGAGCAGTTCTTC. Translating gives CASSLRRDFGHNEQFF.

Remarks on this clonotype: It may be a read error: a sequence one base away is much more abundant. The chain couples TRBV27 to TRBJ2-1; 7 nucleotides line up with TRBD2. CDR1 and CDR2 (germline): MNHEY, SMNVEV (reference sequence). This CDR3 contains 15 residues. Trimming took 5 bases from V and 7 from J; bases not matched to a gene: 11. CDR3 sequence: CASSDNAGVVNEQFF. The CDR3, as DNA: TGTGCCAGCAGTGATAACGCGGGAGTGGTTAATGAGCAGTTCTTC.

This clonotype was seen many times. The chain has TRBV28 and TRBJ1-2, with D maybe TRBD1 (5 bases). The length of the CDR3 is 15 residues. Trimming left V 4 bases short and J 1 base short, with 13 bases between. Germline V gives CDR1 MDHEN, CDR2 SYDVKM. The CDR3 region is CASSSGGTGNYGYTF. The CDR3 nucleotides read TGTGCCAGCAGTTCCGGGGGGACGGGTAACTATGGCTACACCTTC.

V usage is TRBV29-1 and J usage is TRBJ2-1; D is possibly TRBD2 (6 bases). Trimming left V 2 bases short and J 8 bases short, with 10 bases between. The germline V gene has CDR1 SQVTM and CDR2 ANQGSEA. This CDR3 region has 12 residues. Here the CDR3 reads CSVEFPGDEQFF. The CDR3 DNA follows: TGCAGCGTTGAATTTCCGGGGGATGAGCAGTTCTTC.

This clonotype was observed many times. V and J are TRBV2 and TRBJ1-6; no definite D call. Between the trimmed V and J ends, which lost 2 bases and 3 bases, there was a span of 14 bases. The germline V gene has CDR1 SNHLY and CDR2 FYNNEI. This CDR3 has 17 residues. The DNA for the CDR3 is TGTGCCAGCAGTGAATTTGGAGGGCAGAACTATAATTCACCCCTCCACTTT. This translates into CASSEFGGQNYNSPLHF.

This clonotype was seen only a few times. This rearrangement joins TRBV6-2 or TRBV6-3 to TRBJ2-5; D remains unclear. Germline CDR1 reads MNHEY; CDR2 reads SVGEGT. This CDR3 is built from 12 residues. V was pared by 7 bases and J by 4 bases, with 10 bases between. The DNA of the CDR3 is TGTGCCAGCACCCCAGTGGGAGAGACCCAGTACTTC. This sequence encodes CASTPVGETQYF.

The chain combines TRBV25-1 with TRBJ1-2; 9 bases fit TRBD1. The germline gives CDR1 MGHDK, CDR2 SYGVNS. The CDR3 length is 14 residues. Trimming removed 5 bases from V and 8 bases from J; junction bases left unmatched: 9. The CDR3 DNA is TGTGCCAGCAGTACCCCGGGGGACAGGGAAGGCTACACCTTC. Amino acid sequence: CASSTPGDREGYTF.

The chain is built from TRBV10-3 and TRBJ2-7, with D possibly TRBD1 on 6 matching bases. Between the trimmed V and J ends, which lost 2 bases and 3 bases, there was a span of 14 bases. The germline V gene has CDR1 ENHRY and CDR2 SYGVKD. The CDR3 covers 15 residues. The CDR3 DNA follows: TGTGCCATCAGTGAGCCCAGCTCCAGGGGCTACGAGCAGTACTTC. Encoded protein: CAISEPSSRGYEQYF.

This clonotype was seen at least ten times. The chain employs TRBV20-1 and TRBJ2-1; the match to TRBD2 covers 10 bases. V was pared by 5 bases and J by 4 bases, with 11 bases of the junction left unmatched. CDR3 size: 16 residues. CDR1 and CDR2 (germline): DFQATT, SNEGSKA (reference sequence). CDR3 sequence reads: CSAETPGLALYNEQFF. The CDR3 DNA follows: TGCAGTGCTGAAACCCCGGGACTAGCGCTTTACAATGAGCAGTTCTTC.

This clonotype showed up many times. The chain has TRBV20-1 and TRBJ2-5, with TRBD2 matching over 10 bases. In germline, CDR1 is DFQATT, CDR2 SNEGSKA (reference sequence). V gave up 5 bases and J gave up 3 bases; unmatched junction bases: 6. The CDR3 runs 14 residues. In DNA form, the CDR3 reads TGCAGTGCTCCCAGCGGGAGGGTAGAAGAGACCCAGTACTTC. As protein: CSAPSGRVEETQYF.

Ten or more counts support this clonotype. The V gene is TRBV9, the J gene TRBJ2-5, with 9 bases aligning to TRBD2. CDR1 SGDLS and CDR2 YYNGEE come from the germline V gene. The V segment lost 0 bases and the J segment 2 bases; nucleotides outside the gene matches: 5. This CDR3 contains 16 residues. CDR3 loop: CASSVDQTSGQETQYF. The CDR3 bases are TGTGCCAGCAGCGTAGACCAGACTAGCGGACAAGAGACCCAGTACTTC. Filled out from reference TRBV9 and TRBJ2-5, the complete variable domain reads DSGVTQTPKHLITATGQRVTLRCSPRSGDLSVYWYQQSLDQGLQFLIQYYNGEERAKGNILERFSAQQFPDLHSELNLSSLELGDSALYFCASSVDQTSGQETQYFGPGTRLLVL.

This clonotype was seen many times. DNA for the CDR3: TGTGCCAGCAGCTCTGGACGGTGGGGGACTGAAGCTTTCTTT. Its translation: CASSSGRWGTEAFF. The V gene is TRBV11-3, the J gene TRBJ1-1; a possible D gene is TRBD1 (5 bases). Germline assignment: CDR1 SGHNT and CDR2 YENEEA. Trimming removed 4 bases at V and 5 bases at J, with 14 bases between. This CDR3 spans 14 amino acids.

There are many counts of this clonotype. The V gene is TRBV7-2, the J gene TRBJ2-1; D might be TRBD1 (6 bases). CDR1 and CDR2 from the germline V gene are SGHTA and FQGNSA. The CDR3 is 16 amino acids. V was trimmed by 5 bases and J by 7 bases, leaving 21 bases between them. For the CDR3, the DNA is TGTGCCAGCAGCCCAGGACAGATCCCGCGGCAAAATGAGCAGTTCTTC. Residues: CASSPGQIPRQNEQFF.

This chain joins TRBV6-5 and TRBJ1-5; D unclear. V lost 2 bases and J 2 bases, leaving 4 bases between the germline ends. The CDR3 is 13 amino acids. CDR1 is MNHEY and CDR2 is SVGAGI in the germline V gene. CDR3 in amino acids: CASSYIGNQPQHF. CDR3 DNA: TGTGCCAGCAGTTACATTGGCAATCAGCCCCAGCATTTT.

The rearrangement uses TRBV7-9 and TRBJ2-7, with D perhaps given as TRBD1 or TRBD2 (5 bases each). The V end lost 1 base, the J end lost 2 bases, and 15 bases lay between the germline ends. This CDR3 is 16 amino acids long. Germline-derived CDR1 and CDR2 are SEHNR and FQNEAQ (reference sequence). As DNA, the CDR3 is TGTGCCAGCAGCTTAGTTTCCGGGTTGGGGGCCTACGAGCAGTACTTC. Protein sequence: CASSLVSGLGAYEQYF.

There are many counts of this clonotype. The CDR3 protein is CASSRGQGLEQYF. The CDR3 DNA reads as TGTGCCAGCAGCCGGGGACAGGGGCTCGAGCAGTACTTC. The rearrangement links TRBV7-3 to TRBJ2-7; TRBD1 aligns across 10 bases. Trimming took 5 bases from V and 6 from J; bases not matched to a gene: 4. Germline CDR1 and CDR2: SGHTA and FQGTGA. The CDR3 runs 13 residues.

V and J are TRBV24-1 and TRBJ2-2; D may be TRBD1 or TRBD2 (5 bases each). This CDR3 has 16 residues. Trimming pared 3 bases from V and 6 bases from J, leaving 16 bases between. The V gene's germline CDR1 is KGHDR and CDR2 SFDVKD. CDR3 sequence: CATSDASGTHPGELFF. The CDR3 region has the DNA TGTGCCACCAGTGATGCATCCGGGACCCACCCCGGGGAGCTGTTTTTT.

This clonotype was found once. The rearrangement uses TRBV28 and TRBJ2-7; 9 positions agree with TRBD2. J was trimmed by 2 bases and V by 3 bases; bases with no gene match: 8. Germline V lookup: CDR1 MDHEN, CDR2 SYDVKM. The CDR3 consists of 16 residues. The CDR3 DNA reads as TGTGCCAGCAGTTTTACGGGGCTAGCGGGAACCTACGAGCAGTACTTC. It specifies CASSFTGLAGTYEQYF.

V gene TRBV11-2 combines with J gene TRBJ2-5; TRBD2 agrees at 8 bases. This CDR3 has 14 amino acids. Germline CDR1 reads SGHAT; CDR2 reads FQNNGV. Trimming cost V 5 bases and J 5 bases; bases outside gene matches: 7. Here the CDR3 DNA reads TGTGCCAGCAGCCCCGGGGGGGGCATGGAGACCCAGTACTTC. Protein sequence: CASSPGGGMETQYF.

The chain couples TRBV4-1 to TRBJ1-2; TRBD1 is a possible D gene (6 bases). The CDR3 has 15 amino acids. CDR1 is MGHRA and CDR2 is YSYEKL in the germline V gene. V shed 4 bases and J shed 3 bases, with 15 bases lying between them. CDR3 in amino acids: CASSPGLTGYYGYTF. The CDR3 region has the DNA TGCGCCAGCAGCCCCGGGCTGACAGGCTACTATGGCTACACCTTC.

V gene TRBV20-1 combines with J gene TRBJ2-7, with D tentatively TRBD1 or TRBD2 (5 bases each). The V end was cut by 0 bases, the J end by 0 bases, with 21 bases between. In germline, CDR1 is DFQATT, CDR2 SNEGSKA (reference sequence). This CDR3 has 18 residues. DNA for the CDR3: TGCAGTGCTAGAGAGGCCCGCTCGTGGGGGAAGAGCTCCTACGAGCAGTACTTC. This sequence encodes CSAREARSWGKSSYEQYF.

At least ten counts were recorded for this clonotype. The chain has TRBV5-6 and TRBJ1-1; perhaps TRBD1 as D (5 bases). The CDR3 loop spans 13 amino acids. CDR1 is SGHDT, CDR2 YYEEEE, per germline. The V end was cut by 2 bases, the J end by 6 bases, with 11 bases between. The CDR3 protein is CASSFRGNAEAFF. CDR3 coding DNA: TGTGCCAGCAGCTTTAGGGGTAACGCTGAAGCTTTCTTT.